This is a list of T cell receptor beta chains from one sample in a study of cytomegalovirus exposure and HLA in healthy donors. Data came from immunoSEQ multiplex PCR; TCRdb stores just in-frame clones and leaves some out. The sample consists of over 150,000 clones, 79% of them appearing once. The specimen was PBMCs. These receptors were obtained from a man aged 25 to 40 in good health and CMV-seropositive. Both conserved end residues are part of each CDR3. A D gene is named only where the DNA matches it firmly. Some rows mark clone size as missing; the rest say once, few, many or name a class of expanded clone.

j_call: TRBJ1-5
clone_size: .
d_call: TRBD1
v_call: TRBV27
cdr3_nt: TGTGCCAGCAGTTTAAGACAGGGTGGGATTAGCAATCAGCCCCAGCATTTT
cdr3_aa: CASSLRQGGISNQPQHF

j_call: TRBJ2-7
clone_size: .
d_call: TRBD1
v_call: TRBV28
cdr3_nt: TGTGCCAGCAGACAAACCACCCTGACAGGGGGGGCCTACGAGCAGTACTTC
cdr3_aa: CASRQTTLTGGAYEQYF

j_call: TRBJ1-1
clone_size: .
d_call: .
v_call: TRBV2
cdr3_nt: TGTGCCAGCAGTGACTGGACAGAGAACACTGAAGCTTTCTTT
cdr3_aa: CASSDWTENTEAFF

j_call: TRBJ2-5
clone_size: .
d_call: TRBD2
v_call: TRBV4-3
cdr3_nt: TGCGCCAGCAGCCAAGACCTGACTAGCGGGGGACGAGGGACCCAGTACTTC
cdr3_aa: CASSQDLTSGGRGTQYF

j_call: TRBJ2-7
clone_size: .
d_call: TRBD1
v_call: TRBV28
cdr3_nt: TGTGCCAGCAGTTTAATCGGACAGGTGCCCTACGAGCAGTACTTC
cdr3_aa: CASSLIGQVPYEQYF

j_call: TRBJ2-5
clone_size: .
d_call: TRBD2
v_call: TRBV7-2
cdr3_nt: TGTGCCAGCAGCTTGACTAGCGGGGGGGCAGAGACCCAGTACTTC
cdr3_aa: CASSLTSGGAETQYF

j_call: TRBJ1-2
clone_size: .
d_call: .
v_call: TRBV19
cdr3_nt: TGTGCCAGTAGTCCGGACTTCAACTATGGCTACACCTTC
cdr3_aa: CASSPDFNYGYTF

j_call: TRBJ2-3
clone_size: .
d_call: .
v_call: TRBV6-1
cdr3_nt: TGTGCCAGCAGTGCACGGGGGAGAGATACGCAGTATTTT
cdr3_aa: CASSARGRDTQYF

j_call: TRBJ2-3
clone_size: .
d_call: TRBD2
v_call: TRBV4-1
cdr3_nt: TGCGCCAGCAGCCAAGATGGGGGGGTGGCAGATACGCAGTATTTT
cdr3_aa: CASSQDGGVADTQYF

j_call: TRBJ1-5
clone_size: .
d_call: TRBD1
v_call: TRBV4-2
cdr3_nt: TGTGCCAGCAGCCAAGATCCCGGACAGGGGAGGCCCCAGCATTTT
cdr3_aa: CASSQDPGQGRPQHF

j_call: TRBJ2-7
clone_size: once
d_call: TRBD2
v_call: TRBV13
cdr3_nt: TGTGCCAGCAGCTCCCGACTAGCGGGGTCCTACGAGCAGTACTTC
cdr3_aa: CASSSRLAGSYEQYF

j_call: TRBJ2-7
clone_size: once
d_call: TRBD2
v_call: TRBV28
cdr3_nt: TGTGCCAGCAGTTCTCTCACTAGCGGGGGCTACGAGCAGTACTTC
cdr3_aa: CASSSLTSGGYEQYF

j_call: TRBJ1-5
clone_size: few
d_call: TRBD1
v_call: TRBV16
cdr3_nt: TGTGCCAGCAGCCAGGGGCCAGGACAGGAAAATCAGCCCCAGCATTTT
cdr3_aa: CASSQGPGQENQPQHF

j_call: TRBJ1-6
clone_size: .
d_call: TRBD1
v_call: TRBV27
cdr3_nt: TGTGCCAGCAGTTTAGAATGGCAGGGGGGATCACCCCTCCACTTT
cdr3_aa: CASSLEWQGGSPLHF

j_call: TRBJ1-2
clone_size: .
d_call: .
v_call: TRBV28
cdr3_nt: TGTGCCAGCAGTTTAGGCGGGGCAGGGCTCTATGGCTACACCTTC
cdr3_aa: CASSLGGAGLYGYTF

j_call: TRBJ1-1
clone_size: .
d_call: TRBD1
v_call: TRBV12-5
cdr3_nt: TGTGCTAGTGGTTCAGGACAGGGGTGGAGAACTGAAGCTTTCTTT
cdr3_aa: CASGSGQGWRTEAFF

j_call: TRBJ2-1
clone_size: .
d_call: TRBD2
v_call: TRBV5-1
cdr3_nt: TGCGCCAGCAGCTGGACTAGCGGTGGCTACAATGAGCAGTTCTTC
cdr3_aa: CASSWTSGGYNEQFF

j_call: TRBJ1-1
clone_size: .
d_call: .
v_call: TRBV18
cdr3_nt: TGTGCCAGCTCACCAGGGCAACCACCCCTCACTGAAGCTTTCTTT
cdr3_aa: CASSPGQPPLTEAFF

j_call: TRBJ2-1
clone_size: .
d_call: .
v_call: TRBV19
cdr3_nt: TGTGCCAGTAATACGATTTCCGGGGGGCAGTTCTTC
cdr3_aa: CASNTISGGQFF

j_call: TRBJ2-7
clone_size: .
d_call: .
v_call: TRBV28
cdr3_nt: TGTGCCAGCAGCTCATTCGGCAGGGCCCCGGACGAGCAGTACTTC
cdr3_aa: CASSSFGRAPDEQYF

j_call: TRBJ2-3
clone_size: .
d_call: .
v_call: TRBV18
cdr3_nt: TGTGCCAGCTCAGTAGCGGAGTGGGGTCTGGGTACAGATACGCAGTATTTT
cdr3_aa: CASSVAEWGLGTDTQYF

j_call: TRBJ1-6
clone_size: few
d_call: .
v_call: TRBV6-5
cdr3_nt: TGTGCCACGACGGAGGACTCCTATAATTCACCCCTCCACTTT
cdr3_aa: CATTEDSYNSPLHF

j_call: TRBJ2-1
clone_size: .
d_call: TRBD2
v_call: TRBV10-1
cdr3_nt: TGCGCCAGCAGTGAGGCAGCTAGCGGGAGGGATGAGCAGTTCTTC
cdr3_aa: CASSEAASGRDEQFF

j_call: TRBJ2-5
clone_size: .
d_call: .
v_call: TRBV28
cdr3_nt: TGTGCCAGCAGTCTGAGGGAGACCCAGTACTTC
cdr3_aa: CASSLRETQYF

j_call: TRBJ1-6
clone_size: .
d_call: .
v_call: TRBV5-1
cdr3_nt: TGCGCCAGCGCGGCCGAAAGGGGAAATTCACCCCTCCACTTT
cdr3_aa: CASAAERGNSPLHF

j_call: TRBJ2-6
clone_size: .
d_call: TRBD2
v_call: TRBV7-8
cdr3_nt: TGTGCCAGCAGCCCCCTGGGAGGGTCTGGGGCCAACGTCCTGACTTTC
cdr3_aa: CASSPLGGSGANVLTF

j_call: TRBJ1-2
clone_size: few
d_call: TRBD1
v_call: TRBV20-1
cdr3_nt: TGCAGTGCCCAGGGGGCGAATGGCTACACCTTC
cdr3_aa: CSAQGANGYTF

j_call: TRBJ2-3
clone_size: .
d_call: TRBD2
v_call: TRBV7-9
cdr3_nt: TGTGCCAGCACCCCCGGGACTAGCACCAGCACAGATACGCAGTATTTT
cdr3_aa: CASTPGTSTSTDTQYF

j_call: TRBJ2-1
clone_size: .
d_call: TRBD2
v_call: TRBV5-1
cdr3_nt: TGCGCCAGCAGTTTGCGGGGGAGCTCCTACAATGAGCAGTTCTTC
cdr3_aa: CASSLRGSSYNEQFF

j_call: TRBJ2-5
clone_size: .
d_call: .
v_call: TRBV7-9
cdr3_nt: TGTGCCAGCAGCTCGAGCCTTCAAGAGACCCAGTACTTC
cdr3_aa: CASSSSLQETQYF

j_call: TRBJ1-5
clone_size: .
d_call: TRBD1
v_call: TRBV11-3
cdr3_nt: TGTGCCAGCAGCTTCCTCGGCCGACAGGGGGAACAGCCCCAGCATTTT
cdr3_aa: CASSFLGRQGEQPQHF

j_call: TRBJ2-7
clone_size: .
d_call: TRBD1
v_call: TRBV7-3
cdr3_nt: TGTGCCAGCAGCGCCAGTCCCGGGACAGGGAATAAGCAGTACTTC
cdr3_aa: CASSASPGTGNKQYF

j_call: TRBJ1-1
clone_size: few
d_call: .
v_call: TRBV5-6
cdr3_nt: TGTGCCAGCAGCTTGTTCGTCGGAGCCGAAGCTTTCTTT
cdr3_aa: CASSLFVGAEAFF

j_call: TRBJ2-6
clone_size: .
d_call: .
v_call: TRBV25-1
cdr3_nt: TGTGCCAGCACCGCGGGCAACTCTGGGGCCAACGTCCTGACTTTC
cdr3_aa: CASTAGNSGANVLTF

j_call: TRBJ1-1
clone_size: .
d_call: .
v_call: TRBV2
cdr3_nt: TGTGCCAGCAGTGTTGCAGGGAACGCTTTCTTT
cdr3_aa: CASSVAGNAFF

j_call: TRBJ2-7
clone_size: .
d_call: .
v_call: TRBV6-5
cdr3_nt: TGTGCCAGCAGTGAATACAGGAGCCGCTACGAGCAGTACTTC
cdr3_aa: CASSEYRSRYEQYF

j_call: TRBJ2-7
clone_size: .
d_call: .
v_call: TRBV27
cdr3_nt: TGTGCCAGCAGTTTGAGGGAACAGACCTACGAGCAGTACTTC
cdr3_aa: CASSLREQTYEQYF